One and the same sample provided the 18 T cell receptor beta chains below, sequenced in a study of blood T cell repertoires in COVID-19. Sequenced by immunoSEQ multiplex PCR; TCRdb stores in-frame clones only, minus some. In the table there are about 12,000 clones, about 73% of which are singletons. The specimen sequenced was peripheral blood. The source of these receptors is a human donor in a cohort sampled during active COVID-19.

The CDR3 loop reads CAWSGGGGNQPQHF. The CDR3 DNA is TGTGCCTGGAGTGGGGGGGGAGGCAATCAGCCCCAGCATTTT. This rearrangement joins TRBV30 to TRBJ1-5; D perhaps matches TRBD1 (5 bases). The CDR3 length is 14 residues. Trimming cost V 1 base and J 2 bases, with 9 bases left between them. CDR1 is GTSNPN and CDR2 is SVGIG in the germline V gene (reference sequence).

The V and J genes are TRBV7-9 and TRBJ2-3; TRBD1 is a possible D gene (6 bases). CDR1 SEHNR and CDR2 FQNEAQ come from the germline V gene (reference sequence). The CDR3 has 16 residues. V lost 4 bases, J lost 0 bases, and 14 bases lay in between. Here the CDR3 reads CASSSGKRGSTDTQYF. CDR3 DNA: TGTGCCAGCAGCTCTGGAAAAAGGGGGAGCACAGATACGCAGTATTTT.

The rearrangement joins TRBV4-2 to TRBJ1-1; 8 bases line up with TRBD1. Germline CDR1 reads LGHNA; CDR2 reads YNFKEQ. The CDR3 is 17 residues long. The V gene end was trimmed by 0 bases and the J gene end by 5 bases; junction bases not matched to a gene: 11. DNA of the CDR3: TGTGCCAGCAGCCAAGATCTGGTGTCCAGGGGGCAAACTGAAGCTTTCTTT. This encodes CASSQDLVSRGQTEAFF.

V gene TRBV6-5 combines with J gene TRBJ2-1; TRBD1 is a possible D gene (5 bases). The CDR3 consists of 13 residues. Trimming removed 6 bases from V and 5 bases from J, with 11 bases in between. Germline assignment: CDR1 MNHEY and CDR2 SVGAGI. The CDR3 spells CASSLSGNNEQFF. The CDR3 coding sequence is TGTGCCAGCAGCCTATCAGGGAACAATGAGCAGTTCTTC.

The chain uses TRBV28 and TRBJ1-5; D is undetermined. V lost 3 bases and J 4 bases, leaving 4 bases between the germline ends. Germline loops: CDR1 MDHEN, CDR2 SYDVKM. The length of the CDR3 is 12 residues. The CDR3 sequence is CASSFRNQPQHF. The CDR3 DNA is TGTGCCAGCAGTTTTCGGAATCAGCCCCAGCATTTT.

The rearrangement links TRBV20-1 to TRBJ2-7, with D tentatively TRBD1 (5 bases). This CDR3 is 14 amino acids long. Germline V gives CDR1 DFQATT, CDR2 SNEGSKA (reference sequence). V shed 3 bases and J shed 7 bases, with 19 bases lying between them. The chain's CDR3 is CSASRPGHQGEQYF. The CDR3 DNA reads as TGCAGTGCTAGTCGGCCAGGGCATCAAGGGGAGCAGTACTTC.

V usage is TRBV4-2 and J usage is TRBJ1-3, with D hard to call. V was trimmed by 0 bases and J by 0 bases, leaving 6 bases between them. The CDR3 runs 15 residues. CDR1 is LGHNA and CDR2 is YNFKEQ in the germline V gene. CDR3 protein: CASSQDYSSGNTIYF. In DNA, the CDR3 is TGTGCCAGCAGCCAAGATTACAGCTCTGGAAACACCATATATTTT.

The J gene is TRBJ2-3, the V gene TRBV9; D possibly corresponds to TRBD2 (6 bases). The V and J ends lost 1 base and 2 bases respectively, with 14 bases between them. The germline CDR1 and CDR2 sequences are SGDLS and YYNGEE. The CDR3 has 16 residues. This chain's CDR3 is CASSVFGGANTDTQYF. CDR3 coding DNA: TGTGCCAGCAGCGTATTCGGGGGAGCCAACACAGATACGCAGTATTTT.

The chain employs TRBV6-1 and TRBJ1-1, with D possibly being TRBD1 (6 bases). V lost 2 bases to trimming and J lost 6 bases, with 10 bases between them. Germline CDR1 reads MNHNS; CDR2 reads SASEGT. The CDR3 covers 13 residues. This chain's CDR3 is CASSETGKAEAFF. The CDR3 DNA follows: TGTGCCAGCAGTGAAACAGGGAAGGCTGAAGCTTTCTTT.

This clone was recorded only once. The CDR3 sequence is CASSEDLPSSGGVRNEQFF. For the CDR3, the DNA is TGTGCCAGCAGTGAGGACCTTCCGTCTAGCGGGGGCGTTAGGAATGAGCAGTTCTTC. V is TRBV27 and J is TRBJ2-1; 10 nucleotides agree with TRBD2. Germline V CDR1 and CDR2: MNHEY, SMNVEV (reference sequence). The CDR3 runs 19 residues. J lost 7 bases, V lost 5 bases, and 20 bases had no gene match.

V usage is TRBV5-1 and J usage is TRBJ1-2; D remains unclear. Germline V gene lookup returns CDR1 SGHRS and CDR2 YFSETQ. The CDR3 extends over 14 amino acids. V dropped 1 base and J dropped 4 bases, with 11 bases sitting between them. The CDR3 loop is CASSLLEGVYGYTF. As DNA, the CDR3 is TGCGCCAGCAGCTTGCTTGAGGGCGTCTATGGCTACACCTTC.

The V and J genes are TRBV5-1 and TRBJ2-3, with D unclear. From germline, CDR1 is SGHRS and CDR2 YFSETQ. V was pared by 0 bases and J by 1 base, with 3 bases between. The CDR3 covers 13 residues. CDR3 sequence: CASSLGRTDTQYF. CDR3 DNA sequence: TGCGCCAGCAGCTTGGGGCGCACAGATACGCAGTATTTT.

This chain connects TRBV18 to TRBJ2-2, with 7 bases that match TRBD1. CDR3 size: 15 residues. Looked up from germline, CDR1 is KGHSH and CDR2 is LQKENI. With 4 bases clipped from V and 0 bases from J, the junction kept 2 bases outside the gene matches. DNA for the CDR3: TGTGCCAGCTCACAGGGACAGCCGAACACCGGGGAGCTGTTTTTT. Amino acids: CASSQGQPNTGELFF.

The genes are TRBV6-6 and TRBJ1-2; D gene uncertain. There are 13 residues in the CDR3. Germline V CDR1 and CDR2: MNHNY, SVGAGI (reference sequence). V was cut by 6 bases and J by 8 bases, with 16 bases left in between. CDR3: CASSVGQALGYTF. CDR3 in DNA: TGTGCCAGCAGCGTTGGGCAGGCTCTGGGCTACACCTTC.

V and J are TRBV7-2 and TRBJ1-5; possibly TRBD1 for D (5 bases). V lost 5 bases and J lost 4, with 9 bases in between. The CDR3 is 13 residues long. Germline CDR1 is SGHTA and CDR2 is FQGNSA. The DNA of the CDR3 is TGTGCCAGCAGCCTCACAGGAAATCAGCCCCAGCATTTT. As protein: CASSLTGNQPQHF.

This sequence joins TRBV6-5 and TRBJ2-1; 9 bases match TRBD1. The CDR3 spans 14 residues. Trimming took 6 bases from V and 6 from J; bases not matched to a gene: 6. The germline V gene encodes CDR1 MNHEY and CDR2 SVGAGI. Written as DNA, the CDR3 is TGTGCCAGCAGAGGGACAGGGCGACTCAATGAGCAGTTCTTC. Amino acids: CASRGTGRLNEQFF.

The chain joins TRBV9 to TRBJ2-7; D not certain. Trimming removed 1 base at V and 3 bases at J, with 17 bases between. The CDR3 is 16 residues long. Per the germline V gene, CDR1 is SGDLS and CDR2 is YYNGEE. The CDR3 DNA reads TGTGCCAGCAGCGTATCAGGTTCCTCCGAATACTACGAGCAGTACTTC. It is translated as CASSVSGSSEYYEQYF.

In its sample, this clone was seen once. This chain connects TRBV5-1 to TRBJ2-7, with D tentatively TRBD1 (5 bases). CDR3 size: 14 residues. Per germline, CDR1 SGHRS and CDR2 YFSETQ. Trimming removed 2 bases at V and 3 bases at J, with 12 bases between. This chain's CDR3 is CASSLGQGLYEQYF. The CDR3 DNA reads as TGCGCCAGCAGCTTAGGGCAGGGCCTCTACGAGCAGTACTTC.